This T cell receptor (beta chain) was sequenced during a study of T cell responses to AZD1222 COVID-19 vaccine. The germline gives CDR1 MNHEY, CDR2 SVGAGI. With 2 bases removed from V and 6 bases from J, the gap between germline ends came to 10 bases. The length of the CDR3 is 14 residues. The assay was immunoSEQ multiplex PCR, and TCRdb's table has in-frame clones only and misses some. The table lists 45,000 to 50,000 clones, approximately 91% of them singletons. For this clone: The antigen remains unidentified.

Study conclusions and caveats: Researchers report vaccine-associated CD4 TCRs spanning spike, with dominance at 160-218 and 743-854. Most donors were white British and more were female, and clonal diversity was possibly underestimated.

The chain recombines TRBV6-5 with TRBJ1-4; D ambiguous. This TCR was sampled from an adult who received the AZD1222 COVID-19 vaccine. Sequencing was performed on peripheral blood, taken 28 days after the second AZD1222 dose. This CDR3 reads CASSYARTYEKLFF. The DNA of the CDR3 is TGTGCCAGCAGTTACGCACGGACCTATGAAAAACTGTTTTTT.